This TCR beta chain was profiled in a study of T cells expressing NK-cell markers. Overall study context: Beta-chain profiling covered CD3+CD56+NKG2C+, CD3+CD56+NKG2C- and CD3+CD56-NKG2C+ sorted subsets. In the group of eight sequenced donors, seven were HCMV-seropositive and one was seronegative.

This CDR3 region has 16 residues. Germline CDR1 and CDR2: SGHRS and YFSETQ. It was by 5'RACE template switching with UMIs that TCR beta cDNA was made. TCRdb re-called the 5' RACE reads and gives one entry per CDR3 protein, without DNA. The sample totals some 280,000 distinct CDR3 sequences. Source material: blood T cells: a sorted CD56 or NKG2C T cell subset, CD4+ or CD8+ T cells, or bulk PBMC T cells (not recorded which). The clonotype comes from a man aged 18 to 30 in good health. This sequence joins TRBV5-1 and TRBJ2-5; without DNA, the TCRdb call of TRBD1 cannot be checked. Here the CDR3 reads CASSFEPDRGRETQYF.